This T cell receptor (beta chain) comes out of a study of cytomegalovirus exposure and HLA in healthy donors. The study, taken as a whole, reports: TRBV6-2, TRBV6-3 and some other V segments were excluded as indistinguishable. Looking again later, the authors saw that most CMV-associated TCR beta chains seemed HLA-restricted.

Both 60 Vbeta primers and 13 Jbeta primers went into the PCR. Measured with immunoSEQ multiplex PCR; TCRdb has only the in-frame clones, and not every one. The profile shows roughly 120,000 clones, approximately 80% of them singletons. Concerning this clone: Its cognate antigen is unknown.

Germline V lookup: CDR1 MDHEN, CDR2 SYDVKM. J was trimmed by 5 bases and V by 2 bases; bases with no gene match: 7. The CDR3 has 16 amino acids. J is TRBJ2-7 and V is TRBV28; 12 bases fit TRBD1. The receptor was isolated from a woman between 35 and 50 years old in good health and CMV-seropositive. The sample comprised PBMCs. The chain's CDR3 is CASSLKTRDRGHEQYF. CDR3 coding DNA: TGTGCCAGCAGTTTAAAGACGAGGGACAGGGGGCACGAGCAGTACTTC.